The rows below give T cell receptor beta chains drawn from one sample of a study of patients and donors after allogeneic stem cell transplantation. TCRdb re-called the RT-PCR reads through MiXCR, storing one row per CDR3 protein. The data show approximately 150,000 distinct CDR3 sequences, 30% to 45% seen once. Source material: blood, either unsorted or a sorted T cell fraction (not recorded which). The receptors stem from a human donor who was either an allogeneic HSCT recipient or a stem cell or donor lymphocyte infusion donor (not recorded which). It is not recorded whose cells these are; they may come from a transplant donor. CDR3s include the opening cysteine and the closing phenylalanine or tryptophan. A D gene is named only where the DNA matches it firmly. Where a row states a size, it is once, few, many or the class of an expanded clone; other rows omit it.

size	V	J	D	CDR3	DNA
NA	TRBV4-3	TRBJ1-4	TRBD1	CASSRNRGLDEKLFF	TGCGCCAGCAGCCGAAACAGGGGATTGGATGAAAAACTGTTTTTT
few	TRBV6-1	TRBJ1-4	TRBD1	CASSEMGTGYEKLFF	TGTGCCAGCAGTGAAATGGGGACAGGGTATGAAAAACTGTTTTTT
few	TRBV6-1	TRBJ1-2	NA	CASSEVLGGYTF	TGTGCCAGCAGTGAGGTTTTGGGCGGCTACACCTTC
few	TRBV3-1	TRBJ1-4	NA	CASSPLGGAGEKLFF	TGTGCCAGCAGCCCACTTGGAGGGGCAGGTGAAAAACTGTTTTTT
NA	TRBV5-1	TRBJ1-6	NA	CASSWDLSSYNSPLHF	TGCGCCAGCAGCTGGGACCTTAGCTCCTATAATTCACCCCTCCACTTT
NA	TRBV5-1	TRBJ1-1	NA	CASSSGASSTEAFF	TGCGCCAGCAGCTCCGGAGCCTCGAGCACTGAAGCTTTCTTT
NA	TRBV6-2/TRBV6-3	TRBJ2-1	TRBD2	CASSYWRGANNEQFF	TGTGCCAGCAGTTATTGGCGGGGGGCTAACAATGAGCAGTTCTTC
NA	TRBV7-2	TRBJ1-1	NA	CASSFSRVGSLTTEAFF	TGTGCCAGCAGCTTTTCCAGGGTAGGGTCCCTAACCACTGAAGCTTTCTTT
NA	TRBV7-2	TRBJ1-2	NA	CASSPDALGGYGYTF	TGTGCCAGCAGCCCCGACGCCCTGGGCGGCTATGGCTACACCTTC
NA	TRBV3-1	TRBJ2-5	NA	CASSRDPIFQETQYF	TGTGCCAGCAGCCGGGACCCTATATTCCAAGAGACCCAGTACTTC
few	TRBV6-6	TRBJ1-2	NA	CASSLGQSNPYGYTF	TGTGCCAGCAGCCTTGGACAGTCCAACCCCTATGGCTACACCTTC
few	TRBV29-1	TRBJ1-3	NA	CSVETAGRSGNTIYF	TGCAGCGTTGAAACGGCAGGCCGCTCTGGAAACACCATATATTTT
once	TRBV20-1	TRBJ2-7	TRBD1	CSARDGKQGTYEQYF	TGCAGTGCTAGAGATGGTAAACAGGGGACCTACGAGCAGTACTTC
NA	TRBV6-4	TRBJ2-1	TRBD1	CASSDEGALSEQFF	TGTGCCAGCAGTGACGAGGGGGCTTTATCTGAGCAGTTCTTC
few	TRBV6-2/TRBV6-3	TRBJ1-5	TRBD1	CASSIGTGIFQPQHF	TGTGCCAGCAGTATTGGGACAGGCATATTCCAGCCCCAGCATTTT
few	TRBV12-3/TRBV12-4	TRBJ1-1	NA	CASSAGGMNTEAFF	TGTGCCAGCAGTGCCGGAGGGATGAACACTGAAGCTTTCTTT
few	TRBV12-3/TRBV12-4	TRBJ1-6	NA	CASSFGQNSPLHF	TGTGCCAGCAGCTTCGGACAGAATTCACCCCTCCACTTT
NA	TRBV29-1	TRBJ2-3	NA	CSVLTDTQYF	TGCAGCGTTCTCACAGATACGCAGTATTTT
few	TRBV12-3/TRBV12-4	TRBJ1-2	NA	CASSPLDRNYGYTF	TGTGCCAGCAGTCCGCTGGACAGAAACTATGGCTACACCTTC
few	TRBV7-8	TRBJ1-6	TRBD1	CASSLGDRGFLRSPLHF	TGTGCCAGCAGCTTAGGGGACAGGGGGTTCCTCAGGTCACCCCTCCACTTT
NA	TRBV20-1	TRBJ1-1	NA	CSASAGGTEAFF	TGCAGTGCTAGCGCGGGGGGCACTGAAGCTTTCTTT
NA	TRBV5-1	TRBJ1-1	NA	CASSWKPDRYTEAFF	TGCGCCAGCAGCTGGAAACCGGACCGATACACTGAAGCTTTCTTT
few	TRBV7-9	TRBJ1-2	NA	CASSLGGTNYGYTF	TGTGCCAGCAGCTTAGGCGGGACTAACTATGGCTACACCTTC
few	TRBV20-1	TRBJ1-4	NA	CSATPQEKLFF	TGCAGTGCTACCCCACAAGAAAAACTGTTTTTT
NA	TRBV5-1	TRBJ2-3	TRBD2	CASRRRGGTDTQYF	TGCGCCAGCCGCCGTCGGGGGGGCACAGATACGCAGTATTTT
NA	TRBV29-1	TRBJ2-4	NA	CSVEGGNIQYF	TGCAGCGTAGAAGGGGGAAACATTCAGTACTTC
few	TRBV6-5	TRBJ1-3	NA	CASSSTSSSGNTIYF	TGTGCCAGCAGCAGTACATCGAGCTCTGGAAACACCATATATTTT
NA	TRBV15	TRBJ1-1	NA	CATSGIPRQAPNTEAFF	TGTGCCACCAGCGGCATACCTAGACAGGCCCCGAACACTGAAGCTTTCTTT
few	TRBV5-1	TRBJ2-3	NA	CASSLVDSTDTQYF	TGCGCCAGCAGCTTGGTTGACAGCACAGATACGCAGTATTTT
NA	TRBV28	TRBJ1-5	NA	CASKILGSNQPQHF	TGTGCCAGCAAAATCTTAGGGAGCAATCAGCCCCAGCATTTT
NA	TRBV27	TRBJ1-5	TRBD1	CASSLWSPRGLNQPQHF	TGTGCCAGCAGTTTATGGAGCCCCAGGGGGCTAAATCAGCCCCAGCATTTT
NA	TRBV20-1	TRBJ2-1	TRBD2	CSARDEASGYNEQFF	TGCAGTGCTAGAGATGAGGCTAGCGGCTACAATGAGCAGTTCTTC
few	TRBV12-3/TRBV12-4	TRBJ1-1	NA	CASSLRDPRRAFF	TGTGCCAGCAGTTTAAGAGACCCTAGGCGAGCTTTCTTT
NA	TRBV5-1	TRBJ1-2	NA	CASDDLQEGDGYTF	TGCGCCAGCGACGACCTACAAGAGGGGGATGGCTACACCTTC
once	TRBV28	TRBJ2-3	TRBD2	CASSLPASGGPRDTQYF	TGTGCCAGCAGTTTACCCGCTAGCGGGGGCCCCAGGGATACGCAGTATTTT
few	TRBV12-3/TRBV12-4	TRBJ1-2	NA	CASSFPPGPEGYGYTF	TGTGCCAGCAGTTTCCCCCCGGGCCCAGAGGGGTATGGCTACACCTTC